These 23 T cell receptor beta chains were all obtained from the same sample, sequenced in a study of neurological immune-mediated disorders. The time point: longitudinal time-point 2. TCRdb re-called the 5' RACE reads through MiXCR, storing one row per CDR3 protein. The sample yields some 48,000 distinct CDR3 sequences, about 12% seen once. Sample: PBMCs. Source of these receptors: a male donor with HTLV-1-associated myelopathy (HAM/TSP).

In its sample, this clonotype was seen many times. This rearrangement joins TRBV5-5 to TRBJ2-3, with no clear D. The germline gives CDR1 SGHKS, CDR2 YYEKEE (reference sequence). The V and J ends lost 0 bases and 2 bases respectively, with 7 bases between them. The CDR3 is made up of 14 amino acids. The CDR3 bases are TGTGCCAGCAGCTTGGCACAGAACACAGATACGCAGTATTTT. Translated, it gives CASSLAQNTDTQYF.

V and J are TRBV6-2 or TRBV6-3 and TRBJ2-7, with 12 bases lining up with TRBD2. Germline CDR1 is MNHEY and CDR2 is SVGEGT. The CDR3 contains 12 residues. J was trimmed by 9 bases and V by 5 bases; bases with no gene match: 2. The CDR3, as DNA: TGTGCCAGCAGTCGACTAGCGGGGGTGCAGTACTTC. Its protein is CASSRLAGVQYF.

This clonotype was seen repeatedly, ten times or more. The chain links TRBV5-1 to TRBJ2-3, with 8 bases fitting TRBD2. This CDR3 contains 16 residues. Germline CDR1 is SGHRS and CDR2 is YFSETQ. V shed 2 bases and J 1 base; nucleotides not matched to a gene: 6. CDR3 amino acids: CASSLERGGRTDTQYF. In nucleotides, the CDR3 is TGCGCCAGCAGCTTAGAACGGGGGGGCCGCACAGATACGCAGTATTTT.

The sample holds many counts of this clonotype. This chain links TRBV20-1 with TRBJ2-2; the D gene is possibly TRBD2 (6 bases). From germline, CDR1 is DFQATT and CDR2 SNEGSKA (reference sequence). This CDR3 is 16 amino acids long. V gave up 6 bases and J gave up 1 base, with 18 bases separating them. The DNA of the CDR3 is TGCAGTGCCCGGGACTTAGCGCGGTTGAACACCGGGGAGCTGTTTTTT. It yields the protein CSARDLARLNTGELFF.

In its sample, this clonotype was seen many times. V is TRBV4-3 and J is TRBJ2-7; possibly TRBD2 for D (5 bases). This CDR3 is built from 16 residues. V lost 0 bases, J lost 0 bases, and 12 bases lay in between. Germline V gives CDR1 LGHNA, CDR2 YSLEER. Here the CDR3 DNA reads TGCGCCAGCAGCCAAGATCTGGGAAGCGGCTCCTACGAGCAGTACTTC. This codes for CASSQDLGSGSYEQYF.

This clonotype appeared many times. The V call is TRBV20-1, the J call TRBJ2-6, with D possibly TRBD1 on 5 matching bases. Germline V gives CDR1 DFQATT, CDR2 SNEGSKA (reference sequence). Trimming shortened V by 0 bases and J by 0 bases, and 12 bases separated the two germline ends. The CDR3 totals 17 residues. The CDR3: CSARDRAIYSGANVLTF. CDR3 DNA sequence: TGCAGTGCTAGAGACAGGGCAATATACTCTGGGGCCAACGTCCTGACTTTC.

In this sample, this clonotype turned up many times. The V gene is TRBV7-2, the J gene TRBJ2-5; possibly TRBD2 for D (5 bases). CDR3 length: 15 amino acids. The germline V gene has CDR1 SGHTA and CDR2 FQGNSA. V lost 5 bases and J 0 bases, leaving 13 bases between the germline ends. The DNA of the CDR3 is TGTGCCAGCAGCCGAGGGAGCAGCTACCAAGAGACCCAGTACTTC. Translation: CASSRGSSYQETQYF.

This clonotype has ten or more counts. The CDR3, as DNA: TGCGCCAGCAGCCAAAGGAACGGGGGTAACAATGAGCAGTTCTTC. Its translation: CASSQRNGGNNEQFF. The chain combines TRBV4-3 with TRBJ2-1; D might be TRBD2 (6 bases). The CDR3 sequence is 15 residues long. V lost 2 bases and J lost 5, with 13 bases in between. From germline, CDR1 is LGHNA and CDR2 YSLEER.

This clonotype was detected ten times or more. The chain has TRBV20-1 and TRBJ1-1, with 8 bases matching TRBD1. CDR3 length: 16 amino acids. CDR1 is DFQATT and CDR2 is SNEGSKA in the germline V gene (reference sequence). The ends lost 0 bases at V and 1 base at J; junction bases unmatched: 7. CDR3 sequence reads: CSARDPRQGRNTEAFF. CDR3 in DNA: TGCAGTGCTAGAGATCCACGACAGGGGAGGAACACTGAAGCTTTCTTT.

This clonotype has a count of ten or more. V gene TRBV28 combines with J gene TRBJ2-5; 14 bases align to TRBD2. The junction had 6 bases not matched to a gene; V was cut back by 6 bases and J by 3 bases. The CDR3 covers 16 residues. Germline V lookup: CDR1 MDHEN, CDR2 SYDVKM. The CDR3 sequence: CASSLLTSGGEETQYF. The CDR3, as DNA: TGTGCCAGCAGCCTACTGACTAGCGGGGGGGAAGAGACCCAGTACTTC.

This clonotype has ten or more counts. V is TRBV28 and J is TRBJ2-7; D unresolved. This CDR3 is built from 10 residues. Germline V gene sequence: CDR1 MDHEN, CDR2 SYDVKM. V shed 8 bases and J shed 9 bases, with 11 bases lying between them. In nucleotides, the CDR3 is TGTGCCAGCGCTCACGATGGGCAGTACTTC. Translated: CASAHDGQYF.

This clonotype was found once. A read error may produce the germline difference seen at one junction end. V is TRBV7-9 and J is TRBJ1-4; perhaps TRBD1 as D (6 bases). Germline values: CDR1 SEHNR, CDR2 FQNEAQ (reference sequence). CDR3 length equals 15 residues. The CDR3 region has the DNA TGTGCCAGCAGCAAAGGGGGACTGTCTGCTGAAAATCTGTTTTTT. As protein: CASSKGGLSAENLFF.

This clonotype has a single count. A read error may account for a junction end that differs from germline. The chain carries TRBV20-1 and TRBJ2-2; the D gene is possibly TRBD1 (7 bases). Germline CDR1 reads DFQATT; CDR2 reads SNEGSKA (reference sequence). This CDR3 contains 18 residues. The CDR3, as DNA: TGCAGTGCTAGAGTTCTGGGTGGAGGGACAGCCTACACTGGGGAGCAGTTTTTT. Its translation is CSARVLGGGTAYTGEQFF.

This clonotype was recorded many times. The chain links TRBV3-1 to TRBJ1-1; D unresolved. Trimming took 2 bases from V and 8 from J, leaving 9 bases between them. In germline, CDR1 is LGHDT, CDR2 YNNKEL (reference sequence). The CDR3 extends over 12 amino acids. Written as DNA, the CDR3 is TGTGCCAGCAGCCAACCAGTAGGAGAAGCTTTCTTT. It specifies CASSQPVGEAFF.

This clonotype was observed many times. The genes are TRBV6-1 and TRBJ1-5; D is possibly TRBD1 (6 bases). Germline V lookup: CDR1 MNHNS, CDR2 SASEGT. V lost 6 bases and J 7 bases, leaving 25 bases between the germline ends. The CDR3 loop spans 17 amino acids. The CDR3 spells CASRGGGWGRGGQPQHF. CDR3 DNA sequence: TGTGCCAGCAGAGGAGGAGGGTGGGGCAGGGGAGGCCAGCCCCAGCATTTT.

This clonotype has at least ten counts. This rearrangement joins TRBV5-1 to TRBJ2-5; no firm D call. Germline V gene data show CDR1 as SGHRS and CDR2 as YFSETQ. CDR3 length: 15 residues. V shed 0 bases and J shed 2 bases, with 11 bases lying between them. CDR3 nucleotides: TGCGCCAGCAGCTTGGAGTTGAATGGGCAAGAGACCCAGTACTTC. It specifies CASSLELNGQETQYF.

This clonotype was found many times. The V call is TRBV5-5, the J call TRBJ2-3, with 7 nucleotides matching TRBD1. The ends lost 0 bases at V and 1 base at J; junction bases unmatched: 2. The CDR3 sequence is 15 residues long. Germline CDR1 and CDR2: SGHKS and YYEKEE (reference sequence). This chain's CDR3 is CASSLGTGGTDTQYF. The CDR3 DNA reads TGTGCCAGCAGCTTGGGAACAGGGGGCACAGATACGCAGTATTTT.

This clonotype has a count of ten or more. V usage is TRBV5-1 and J usage is TRBJ2-4; tentative D call: TRBD2 (5 bases). This CDR3 is 16 amino acids long. Per the germline V gene, CDR1 is SGHRS and CDR2 is YFSETQ. V was pared by 4 bases and J by 2 bases, with 16 bases between. The CDR3 nucleotides read TGCGCCAGCAGCATGGACCCCGGAGGATCCAAAAACATTCAGTACTTC. Translating gives CASSMDPGGSKNIQYF.

Many counts were recorded for this clonotype. V usage is TRBV28 and J usage is TRBJ2-2; 7 nucleotides align to TRBD2. This CDR3 contains 10 residues. CDR1 is MDHEN and CDR2 is SYDVKM in the germline V gene. Trimming took 5 bases from V and 14 from J; bases not matched to a gene: 2. This CDR3 reads CASSGEGLFF. Here the CDR3 DNA reads TGTGCCAGCAGTGGGGAGGGACTGTTTTTT.

There are many counts of this clonotype. V usage is TRBV11-3 and J usage is TRBJ2-7; 7 nucleotides agree with TRBD1. V lost 4 bases to trimming and J lost 6 bases; unmatched junction nucleotides: 9. Germline lookup yields CDR1 SGHNT and CDR2 YENEEA. The CDR3 runs to 14 residues. CDR3 sequence: CASSSGDSPTEQYF. The DNA for the CDR3 is TGTGCCAGCAGCTCCGGGGACAGCCCCACCGAGCAGTACTTC.

This clonotype was counted at least ten times. The chain uses TRBV7-6 and TRBJ2-1, with 9 bases fitting TRBD1. CDR1 is SGHVS and CDR2 is FNYEAQ in the germline V gene. The V segment lost 5 bases and the J segment 4 bases; nucleotides outside the gene matches: 6. The CDR3 is made up of 15 amino acids. DNA for the CDR3: TGTGCCAGCAGCCCTGGGACAGGGCCGTACAATGAGCAGTTCTTC. This codes for CASSPGTGPYNEQFF.

This chain joins TRBV7-2 and TRBJ2-5, with D unclear. The CDR3 is 14 residues long. Germline assignment: CDR1 SGHTA and CDR2 FQGNSA. V was cut by 6 bases and J by 2 bases, with 13 bases left in between. CDR3 DNA: TGTGCCAGCAGGGCTAGTACCCTGCAAGAGACCCAGTACTTC. Amino acid sequence: CASRASTLQETQYF.

The chain has TRBV20-1 and TRBJ1-1; D may be TRBD1 (6 bases). The CDR3 runs 12 residues. Germline V gene lookup returns CDR1 DFQATT and CDR2 SNEGSKA (reference sequence). V was shortened by 6 bases and J by 6 bases, with 14 bases between the two germline ends. The chain's CDR3 is CSAGGGQAEAFF. CDR3 nucleotides: TGCAGTGCGGGGGGCGGTCAGGCTGAAGCTTTCTTT.